Following are 27 T cell receptor beta chains from one sample sequenced in a study of cytomegalovirus exposure and HLA in healthy donors. PCR employed 60 Vbeta and 13 Jbeta primers. The protocol was immunoSEQ multiplex PCR, while the TCRdb copy is restricted to in-frame clones and leaves out a portion. The profile shows fewer than 250,000 clones, around 85% of them singletons. Sequences were obtained from PBMCs. The origin of the receptors is a girl aged 2 to 9 in good health and CMV-seronegative.

The J gene is TRBJ1-1, the V gene TRBV2; no clear D. The CDR3 runs to 12 residues. In germline, CDR1 is SNHLY, CDR2 FYNNEI. The V end lost 4 bases, the J end lost 1 base, and 4 bases lay between the germline ends. CDR3 loop: CASSGQNTEAFF. The CDR3 coding sequence is TGTGCCAGCAGTGGACAGAACACTGAAGCTTTCTTT.

V gene TRBV19 combines with J gene TRBJ1-2, with D perhaps TRBD1 (6 bases). CDR1 and CDR2 from the germline V gene are LNHDA and SQIVND (reference sequence). CDR3 length: 15 residues. V dropped 5 bases and J dropped 0 bases, with 13 bases sitting between them. The CDR3 coding sequence is TGTGCCAGTAGTCCGGACAGACAACCTAACTATGGCTACACCTTC. Amino acids: CASSPDRQPNYGYTF.

The chain has TRBV10-1 and TRBJ2-3; possibly TRBD2 for D (5 bases). Trimming cost V 4 bases and J 4 bases, with 12 bases left between them. The germline gives CDR1 WNHNN, CDR2 SYGVQD (reference sequence). The length of the CDR3 is 14 residues. The CDR3 bases are TGCGCCAGCAGTGTAGGAGGTTCTGCAGATACGCAGTATTTT. Amino acid sequence: CASSVGGSADTQYF.

This chain joins TRBV4-1 and TRBJ1-1; 8 nucleotides agree with TRBD1. Germline V gene data show CDR1 as MGHRA and CDR2 as YSYEKL. This CDR3 spans 15 amino acids. Trimming took 0 bases from V and 5 from J; bases not matched to a gene: 5. The CDR3 nucleotides read TGCGCCAGCAGCCAAGATTGGCAGGGGGCTACTGAAGCTTTCTTT. It yields the protein CASSQDWQGATEAFF.

The chain uses TRBV7-9 and TRBJ2-5; D remains unclear. Per the germline V gene, CDR1 is SEHNR and CDR2 is FQNEAQ (reference sequence). The CDR3 extends over 13 amino acids. Trimming took off 1 base at V and 4 bases at J, with 7 bases between the two ends. CDR3 protein: CASSLESGETQYF. CDR3 sequence (DNA): TGTGCCAGCAGCTTAGAATCAGGAGAGACCCAGTACTTC.

The chain has TRBV7-6 and TRBJ2-3; 11 bases are a match to TRBD2. In germline, CDR1 is SGHVS, CDR2 FNYEAQ. V shed 5 bases, J shed 0 bases, and the junction held 13 bases outside the gene matches. This CDR3 comprises 19 residues. This chain's CDR3 is CASSRWQGTSGLSTDTQYF. The CDR3 DNA reads TGTGCCAGCAGCCGATGGCAGGGGACTAGCGGTCTTAGCACAGATACGCAGTATTTT.

This chain uses TRBV9 with TRBJ2-1; TRBD1 matches 7 bases. V shed 3 bases and J 5 bases; nucleotides not matched to a gene: 5. CDR1 is SGDLS and CDR2 is YYNGEE in the germline V gene. The CDR3 extends over 14 amino acids. CDR3: CASSADRADNEQFF. The CDR3 coding sequence is TGTGCCAGCAGCGCCGACAGGGCCGACAATGAGCAGTTCTTC.

This chain uses TRBV6-5 with TRBJ2-3; TRBD2 might be the D (5 bases). This CDR3 has 15 amino acids. V dropped 2 bases and J dropped 2 bases, with 11 bases sitting between them. Per germline, CDR1 MNHEY and CDR2 SVGAGI. In nucleotides, the CDR3 is TGTGCCAGCAGTTACGCGGGTGGGCCCACAGATACGCAGTATTTT. Its translation: CASSYAGGPTDTQYF.

V is TRBV29-1 and J is TRBJ2-7; TRBD1 agrees at 9 bases. After removal of 1 base from V and 1 base from J, the junction contained 5 bases not matched to a gene. The CDR3 sequence is 15 residues long. In germline, CDR1 is SQVTM, CDR2 ANQGSEA. This chain's CDR3 is CSVEGGQGGSYEQYF. The CDR3 region has the DNA TGCAGCGTTGAAGGGGGACAGGGAGGGTCCTACGAGCAGTACTTC.

The chain recombines TRBV9 with TRBJ1-1, with D unclear. Germline lookup yields CDR1 SGDLS and CDR2 YYNGEE. V lost 7 bases to trimming and J lost 1 base, with 11 bases between them. There are 13 residues in the CDR3. The CDR3 is CASGDTPNTEAFF. The CDR3 DNA reads TGTGCCAGCGGCGACACGCCGAACACTGAAGCTTTCTTT. The variable domain in full, with the rest retrieved from reference TRBV9 and TRBJ1-1, is DSGVTQTPKHLITATGQRVTLRCSPRSGDLSVYWYQQSLDQGLQFLIQYYNGEERAKGNILERFSAQQFPDLHSELNLSSLELGDSALYFCASGDTPNTEAFFGQGTRLTVV.

The chain joins TRBV19 to TRBJ1-1; D is ambiguous. This CDR3 spans 15 amino acids. The germline V gene encodes CDR1 LNHDA and CDR2 SQIVND (reference sequence). The V end lost 9 bases, the J end lost 1 base, and 18 bases lay between the germline ends. The DNA for the CDR3 is TGTGCCAGCCAAGTAATGGGCTATACGAACACTGAAGCTTTCTTT. This gives the protein CASQVMGYTNTEAFF.

This chain links TRBV5-4 with TRBJ1-1; weak D call: TRBD1 (5 bases). This CDR3 region has 11 residues. The germline V gene encodes CDR1 SGHNT and CDR2 YYREEE (reference sequence). Trimming stripped 3 bases from V and 6 bases from J, with 6 bases between. The CDR3 bases are TGTGCCAGCAGCTGGGGGGCTGAAGCTTTCTTT. This translates into CASSWGAEAFF.

V and J are TRBV7-9 and TRBJ1-4; a weak D match, TRBD1 (6 bases). Trimming removed 1 base at V and 5 bases at J, with 8 bases between. This CDR3 is built from 14 residues. In germline, CDR1 is SEHNR, CDR2 FQNEAQ (reference sequence). The CDR3 is CASSLGGQNEKLFF. CDR3 nucleotide sequence: TGTGCCAGCAGCTTAGGAGGACAGAATGAAAAACTGTTTTTT.

The CDR3 protein is CASSWTGTSSYEQYF. The CDR3 nucleotides are TGTGCCAGCAGCTGGACAGGGACCAGCTCCTACGAGCAGTACTTC. This chain uses TRBV5-4 with TRBJ2-5; TRBD1 aligns across 8 bases. The end of the DNA is better explained by TRBJ2-7, so the J call may be wrong. Per germline, CDR1 SGHNT and CDR2 YYREEE (reference sequence). The CDR3 consists of 15 residues.

The rearrangement joins TRBV28 to TRBJ2-5; the D gene is possibly TRBD2 (5 bases). V lost 7 bases to trimming and J lost 1 base, with 22 bases between them. CDR3 length equals 17 residues. CDR1 and CDR2 from the germline V gene are MDHEN and SYDVKM. In DNA, the CDR3 is TGTGCCAGCAACTGGATTAATTTCGACCGGGGCCAAGAGACCCAGTACTTC. Amino acid sequence: CASNWINFDRGQETQYF.

This rearrangement joins TRBV5-1 to TRBJ1-2; no definite D call. V was cut by 4 bases and J by 7 bases, with 14 bases left in between. Germline CDR1 and CDR2: SGHRS and YFSETQ. This CDR3 is 13 amino acids long. For the CDR3, the DNA is TGCGCCAGCAGCCCTGAAGACTACCCTGGCTACACCTTC. Its translation is CASSPEDYPGYTF. Based on the CDR3 plus reference TRBV5-1 and TRBJ1-2, the full variable domain is KAGVTQTPRYLIKTRGQQVTLSCSPISGHRSVSWYQQTPGQGLQFLFEYFSETQRNKGNFPGRFSGRQFSNSRSEMNVSTLELGDSALYLCASSPEDYPGYTFGSGTRLTVV.

The chain recombines TRBV7-9 with TRBJ1-1, with D perhaps TRBD1 (5 bases). The CDR3 covers 15 residues. Germline lookup yields CDR1 SEHNR and CDR2 FQNEAQ (reference sequence). V shed 3 bases and J shed 4 bases, with 15 bases lying between them. In DNA, the CDR3 is TGTGCCAGCAGCTTTACCAAGACGGGGGGCACTGAAGCTTTCTTT. The encoded protein is CASSFTKTGGTEAFF.

The V gene is TRBV6-5, the J gene TRBJ1-3, with D uncertain. The CDR3 contains 14 residues. Germline-derived CDR1 and CDR2 are MNHEY and SVGAGI. Trimming shortened V by 2 bases and J by 1 base, and 6 bases separated the two germline ends. This chain's CDR3 is CASSYTGSGNTIYF. The CDR3 DNA reads TGTGCCAGCAGTTACACGGGGTCTGGAAACACCATATATTTT.

The gene calls are TRBV12-5 and TRBJ1-6, with 8 bases matching TRBD1. The germline gives CDR1 LGHNT, CDR2 FRNRAP. The CDR3 extends over 13 amino acids. The J segment lost 11 bases and the V segment lost 3 bases, leaving 3 bases of the junction unmatched. The CDR3 DNA follows: TGTGCTAGTGGTTTCGGACAGGGAACACCCCTCCACTTT. Its protein product is CASGFGQGTPLHF.

V usage is TRBV18 and J usage is TRBJ2-7; tentative D call: TRBD2 (6 bases). The CDR3 is 15 amino acids. Between the trimmed V and J ends, which lost 2 bases and 1 base, there was a span of 12 bases. Per the germline V gene, CDR1 is KGHSH and CDR2 is LQKENI. As DNA, the CDR3 is TGTGCCAGCTCACCATCGCCCGCGGGATCCTACGAGCAGTACTTC. This sequence encodes CASSPSPAGSYEQYF.

V gene TRBV5-1 combines with J gene TRBJ1-1; no definite D call. The V gene's germline CDR1 is SGHRS and CDR2 YFSETQ. V lost 4 bases and J 5 bases, leaving 12 bases between the germline ends. The CDR3 totals 13 residues. This CDR3 is CASSPTLATEAFF. CDR3 coding DNA: TGCGCCAGCAGCCCGACACTTGCAACTGAAGCTTTCTTT.

The sample holds one count of this clone. V is TRBV2 and J is TRBJ2-6, with 8 positions matching TRBD1. This CDR3 region has 21 residues. Germline V gene data show CDR1 as SNHLY and CDR2 as FYNNEI. Trimming at V came to 4 bases and at J to 0 bases, leaving 17 bases not matched to a gene. In DNA, the CDR3 is TGTGCCAGCAGTGTTGGTCGCCACCGGGACAGGCTGACCTCTGGGGCCAACGTCCTGACTTTC. Translation gives CASSVGRHRDRLTSGANVLTF. The variable domain in full, completed from reference TRBV2 and TRBJ2-6, reads EPEVTQTPSHQVTQMGQEVILRCVPISNHLYFYWYRQILGQKVEFLVSFYNNEISEKSEIFDDQFSVERPDGSNFTLKIRSTKLEDSAMYFCASSVGRHRDRLTSGANVLTFGAGSRLTVL.

The rearrangement uses TRBV6-6 and TRBJ2-5; perhaps TRBD1 as D (6 bases). The J call may be mistaken, given a closer DNA end match to TRBJ2-7. The CDR3 is 13 amino acids. Germline loops: CDR1 MNHNY, CDR2 SVGAGI (reference sequence). Written as DNA, the CDR3 is TGTGCCACCTTAAGCCCCCAGGGGAACGAGCAGTACTTC. Amino acid sequence: CATLSPQGNEQYF.

The chain uses TRBV6-1 and TRBJ2-1; D possibly corresponds to TRBD1 (6 bases). The CDR3 is made up of 16 amino acids. Germline CDR1 MNHNS, CDR2 SASEGT. The V gene lost 2 bases and the J gene lost 13 bases, with 24 bases spanning the gap. The CDR3 is CASSEIGVGHPGRQFF. The CDR3 bases are TGTGCCAGCAGTGAAATCGGAGTGGGACATCCGGGTAGACAGTTCTTC.

This chain uses TRBV5-5 with TRBJ1-5, with D unresolved. The CDR3 is 16 amino acids. The V gene's germline CDR1 is SGHKS and CDR2 YYEKEE (reference sequence). Trimming shortened V by 0 bases and J by 6 bases, and 16 bases separated the two germline ends. The CDR3 sequence is CASSLEVRGSGQPQHF. The DNA of the CDR3 is TGTGCCAGCAGCTTGGAGGTTCGGGGTTCCGGTCAGCCCCAGCATTTT.

The rearrangement links TRBV5-4 to TRBJ2-7; 7 bases line up with TRBD2. There are 15 residues in the CDR3. V was clipped by 4 bases and J by 2 bases; unmatched bases: 9. Germline CDR1 and CDR2: SGHNT and YYREEE (reference sequence). The chain's CDR3 is CASSPGRGSTYEQYF. The CDR3 DNA is TGTGCCAGCAGCCCCGGGCGGGGGTCAACCTACGAGCAGTACTTC.

J is TRBJ1-2 and V is TRBV7-9; 7 positions match TRBD1. CDR1 is SEHNR, CDR2 FQNEAQ, per germline (reference sequence). The CDR3 length is 15 residues. J lost 0 bases, V lost 1 base, and 2 bases had no gene match. The CDR3: CASSLGDRANYGYTF. CDR3 coding DNA: TGTGCCAGCAGCTTAGGAGACAGGGCTAACTATGGCTACACCTTC.